The source of this TCR beta chain is a study of shared clonotypes between healthy human individuals. Findings and limits, study-wide: Shared clonotypes across all four donors exceeded non-shared ones in generation probability.

This CDR3 region has 15 residues. Per the germline V gene, CDR1 is PRHDT and CDR2 is FYEKMQ (reference sequence). The V end was cut by 2 bases, the J end by 6 bases, with 16 bases between. The method was immunoSEQ multiplex PCR; TCRdb's version includes in-frame clones alone and lacks a portion of them. The sample yields hundreds of thousands of clones, roughly 96% seen once. With respect to this clone: Its antigen remains unknown.

The naive CD8 fraction comprised CD45RO-negative cells positively selected for CCR7 and excluded terminally differentiated effector memory CD45RA+ cells. The clonotype originates from a woman aged 25-40 years in good health. The gene calls are TRBV13 and TRBJ1-2; D is undetermined. Sequencing was carried out using naive CD8+ T cells sorted from blood. CDR3 nucleotides: TGTGCCAGCAGCTTACAAGGTTCTAAGGGTAATGGCTACACCTTC. Translation: CASSLQGSKGNGYTF.